This T cell receptor beta chain was profiled in a study of blood T cell repertoires in COVID-19. Study at large: Sources were T cells, B-cell-depleted T cells, or PBMCs; the material itself was cDNA or gDNA.

TCRdb's table, derived via immunoSEQ multiplex PCR, lists solely in-frame clones and lacks some. The table lists hundreds of thousands of clones, around 91% of them singletons, with roughly 3% in the top ten. Germline CDR1 is SGHTS and CDR2 is YDEGEE. The CDR3 extends over 15 amino acids. Deletions cut 0 bases from V and 4 bases from J, with 13 bases between. The specimen was peripheral blood. The chain is built from TRBV5-8 and TRBJ2-5, with D possibly TRBD2 on 6 matching bases. The source of this sequence is a woman aged 18-29 years who had recovered from COVID-19. The CDR3 protein is CASSLGQAGGETQYF. CDR3 DNA: TGTGCCAGCAGCTTGGGGCAGGCCGGGGGAGAGACCCAGTACTTC.